These T cell receptor beta chains were read from a single sample in a study of T-cell reconstitution after alpha-beta-depleted transplantation in children. TCRdb independently ran MiXCR on the PCR reads; one entry per CDR3 protein. The sample holds roughly 400,000 distinct CDR3 sequences, over 40% seen once. Sequenced here: PBMCs, sampled before TCRalphabeta/CD19-depleted stem cell transplant. The origin of the receptors is a girl aged 2 to 10 with aplastic anemia, due to receive a stem cell transplant. Both conserved end residues are part of each CDR3. D genes are given only for firm matches. Size is stated for part of the rows, as once, few or many counts, or as a class when the clone is expanded.

j_gene | v_gene | d_gene | abundance | CDR3nt | CDR3aa
TRBJ2-5 | TRBV12-3/TRBV12-4 | - | few | TGTGCCAGCAGTTTAGGAGGCCTTGTTAAGAAAGAGACCCAGTACTTC | CASSLGGLVKKETQYF
TRBJ2-2 | TRBV7-9 | TRBD2 | few | TGTGCCAGCAGCCCAGAAGCGGGGCGCACGAACACCGGGGAGCTGTTTTTT | CASSPEAGRTNTGELFF
TRBJ2-1 | TRBV9 | TRBD2 | many | TGTGCCAGCAGCGTAGTGGCAGCGGGAGGTTACAATGAGCAGTTCTTC | CASSVVAAGGYNEQFF
TRBJ2-2 | TRBV5-6 | TRBD1 | many | TGTGCCAGCAGCTCTCTCTTTCGACAGGGTGAGAGGGAGCTGTTTTTT | CASSSLFRQGERELFF
TRBJ2-6 | TRBV7-9 | - | few | TGTGCCAGCAGCTTAGGCCAGATCTCTGGGGCCAACGTCCTGACTTTC | CASSLGQISGANVLTF
TRBJ2-7 | TRBV27 | - | once | TGTGCCAGCAGTCTCAAGCCGGCCCTGAGGGCCTACGAGCAGTACTTC | CASSLKPALRAYEQYF
TRBJ2-7 | TRBV20-1 | - | - | TGCAGCTTAACAGATCGGAGCTCCTACGAGCAGTACTTC | CSLTDRSSYEQYF
TRBJ2-1 | TRBV5-1 | TRBD2 | - | TGCGCCAGCAGCTTGGTAGCGACTAGCGGGAGCAATGAGCAGTTCTTC | CASSLVATSGSNEQFF
TRBJ2-1 | TRBV14 | - | few | TGTGCCAGCAGCCAACTGGACAAACAATACAATGAGCAGTTCTTC | CASSQLDKQYNEQFF
TRBJ2-7 | TRBV5-1 | TRBD1 | - | TGCGCCAGCAGCCTAAGACAGGGACCTACCTACGAGCAGTACTTC | CASSLRQGPTYEQYF
TRBJ2-5 | TRBV27 | TRBD2 | once | TGTGCCAGCAGCGGGAGGGAAAAAGAGACCCAGTACTTC | CASSGREKETQYF
TRBJ2-3 | TRBV27 | - | few | TGTGCCAGCAGTTCACATCGGAGTTTTTCTCCCACAGATACGCAGTATTTT | CASSSHRSFSPTDTQYF
TRBJ2-7 | TRBV7-2 | TRBD1 | - | TGTGCCAGCAGCGTAGCCGGGACAGGGGTTCTCGAGCAGTACTTC | CASSVAGTGVLEQYF
TRBJ1-1 | TRBV7-2 | - | - | TGTGCCAGCAGCTTAGCAGATCGGGTGGTCGTTAACCGGGACACTGAAGCTTTCTTT | CASSLADRVVVNRDTEAFF
TRBJ1-1 | TRBV5-1 | - | - | TGCGCCAGCAGCTTGGAGATCGGGACCTTACACACTGAAGCTTTCTTT | CASSLEIGTLHTEAFF
TRBJ1-6 | TRBV12-3/TRBV12-4 | - | - | TGTGCCAGCAGTTTAAGGGAGGAGGGAAGATCACCCCTCCACTTT | CASSLREEGRSPLHF
TRBJ2-7 | TRBV6-5 | TRBD1 | many | TGTGCCAGCAGTTACTCTCCTTGGGACAGGGTTCACGAGCAGTACTTC | CASSYSPWDRVHEQYF
TRBJ2-2 | TRBV4-1 | TRBD1 | few | TGCGCCAGCAGCGGGCAGGACAGGTCGAACACCGGGGAGCTGTTTTTT | CASSGQDRSNTGELFF
TRBJ1-6 | TRBV9 | - | - | TGTGCCAGCAGGCCTGGGGCAGGCTCCGCACCCCTCCACTTT | CASRPGAGSAPLHF
TRBJ2-3 | TRBV7-3 | - | - | TGTGCCAGCAGCTCATCGACAGACAGCACAGATACGCAGTATTTT | CASSSSTDSTDTQYF
TRBJ2-2 | TRBV10-3 | - | many | TGTGCCATCAGTCTTCTCCATGGAGGGGAGCTGTTTTTT | CAISLLHGGELFF
TRBJ1-2 | TRBV5-4 | - | many | TGTGCCAGCAGCTTGGATGGGGACTATGGCTACACCTTC | CASSLDGDYGYTF
TRBJ2-6 | TRBV5-1 | - | few | TGCGCCAGCAGCGTGACAGCAGCCTCTGGGGCCAACGTCCTGACTTTC | CASSVTAASGANVLTF
TRBJ1-1 | TRBV20-1 | TRBD1 | - | TGCAGTGCAACCCGACAGGGAAGATTCACTGAAGCTTTCTTT | CSATRQGRFTEAFF
TRBJ2-1 | TRBV5-1 | TRBD2 | few | TGCGCCAGCAGCCCAGGGACCCACTCCTTAATAGCGGGAGGAGGGTACAATGAGCAGTTCTTC | CASSPGTHSLIAGGGYNEQFF
TRBJ2-5 | TRBV12-3/TRBV12-4 | - | - | TGTGCCAGCAGTCCACTCGGCTCGACCCAGTACTTC | CASSPLGSTQYF
TRBJ2-1 | TRBV20-1 | TRBD2 | - | TGCAGTGCTAGAGATCCTAGCGGGAGGATATCAGACAATGAGCAGTTCTTC | CSARDPSGRISDNEQFF
TRBJ2-2 | TRBV20-1 | - | - | TGCAGTGCCCCAGGACCGGGACACTTGAACACCGGGGAGCTGTTTTTT | CSAPGPGHLNTGELFF
TRBJ2-3 | TRBV12-3/TRBV12-4 | TRBD1 | - | TGTGCCAGCAGTTTAGGAGGACAGGGACCATATACGCAGTATTTT | CASSLGGQGPYTQYF
TRBJ2-1 | TRBV7-6 | - | - | TGTGCCAGCAGCTTAAGTCCGGGCCCCCAACGCAATGAGCAGTTCTTC | CASSLSPGPQRNEQFF
TRBJ2-1 | TRBV7-9 | TRBD2 | few | TGTGCCAGCAGCTTAGCGGGGACTAGCGAGCAGTTCTTC | CASSLAGTSEQFF
TRBJ1-4 | TRBV6-1 | - | few | TGTGCCAGCAGTGAACTGGTTGGAAAACTGTTTTTT | CASSELVGKLFF
TRBJ1-5 | TRBV7-3 | TRBD1 | few | TGTGCCAGCAGCTATGGGACAGGGACATTTAAGCAGCCCCAGCATTTT | CASSYGTGTFKQPQHF
TRBJ2-5 | TRBV4-1 | - | - | TGCGCCAGCAGCCCCGGAATCCTGTTGGAGGAGACCCAGTACTTC | CASSPGILLEETQYF
TRBJ2-7 | TRBV6-5 | - | - | TGTGCCTGCGGGACCGGAGCGTACGAGCAGTACTTC | CACGTGAYEQYF
TRBJ1-5 | TRBV11-1 | - | - | TGTGCCAGCAGCTTAGTTCCCACAGCGGCCGAGGGCAATCAGCCCCAGCATTTT | CASSLVPTAAEGNQPQHF
TRBJ2-3 | TRBV5-1 | - | - | TGCGCCAGCAGCTTGCGGCCCGACACAGATACGCAGTATTTT | CASSLRPDTDTQYF
TRBJ2-5 | TRBV5-6 | - | - | TGTGCCAGCAGCTTGGCGGGAGTGGAGGAGACCCAGTACTTC | CASSLAGVEETQYF
TRBJ2-7 | TRBV10-3 | TRBD2 | - | TGTGCCATCAGTGACACGGGACTAGCGGTCTACGAGCAGTACTTC | CAISDTGLAVYEQYF
TRBJ2-7 | TRBV7-9 | - | - | TGTGCCAGCAGCTTAGGTCGGCTCTACGAGCAGTACTTC | CASSLGRLYEQYF
TRBJ2-5 | TRBV6-1 | TRBD1 | - | TGTGCCAGCAGCCAATACAGGGGCGCCGAGACCCAGTACTTC | CASSQYRGAETQYF
TRBJ2-1 | TRBV5-1 | - | - | TGCGCCAGCAGCTTGGGAGCAGGTCGGAATGAGCAGTTCTTC | CASSLGAGRNEQFF
TRBJ2-2 | TRBV5-5 | - | - | TGTGCCAGCAGCTTCGTGGCCGGGGAGCTGTTTTTT | CASSFVAGELFF
TRBJ1-4 | TRBV20-1 | - | - | TGCAGTGCTAGTATTGGGGGGACCCGCAATGAAAAACTGTTTTTT | CSASIGGTRNEKLFF
TRBJ2-7 | TRBV20-1 | TRBD2 | - | TGCAGTGCTACACTAGCGGGAGGGCCGAGCTACGAGCAGTACTTC | CSATLAGGPSYEQYF
TRBJ2-1 | TRBV20-1 | - | - | TGCAGTGCTAGAGATTCGTCGGGGGCTTACTCCTACAATGAGCAGTTCTTC | CSARDSSGAYSYNEQFF
TRBJ2-1 | TRBV12-3/TRBV12-4 | - | - | TGTGCCAGCAGTTTAATTTGGGGGAGCACCTCCTACAATGAGCAGTTCTTC | CASSLIWGSTSYNEQFF
TRBJ2-2 | TRBV5-1 | - | many | TGCGCCAGCAGCTTAGGGCAGTCCACCGGGGAGCTGTTTTTT | CASSLGQSTGELFF
TRBJ1-1 | TRBV18 | - | few | TGTGCCAGCTCACGTCTCTCGGGAGACACTGAAGCTTTCTTT | CASSRLSGDTEAFF
TRBJ2-1 | TRBV25-1 | TRBD2 | few | TGTGCCAGCGGGGATGACCTTAGCGGGAGTACAAATGAGCAGTTCTTC | CASGDDLSGSTNEQFF
TRBJ2-5 | TRBV7-2 | - | - | TGTGCCAGCAGCTTAGTGGGAGGACGTCGAGAGACCCAGTACTTC | CASSLVGGRRETQYF
TRBJ2-7 | TRBV7-2 | - | - | TGTGCCAGCAGCTTAGCCCGGGTCTACGAGCAGTACTTC | CASSLARVYEQYF
TRBJ2-1 | TRBV5-1 | TRBD2 | - | TGCGCCAGCAGCCCAGCGCGCGGACTAGCGGGAGGAGGGAATGAGCAGTTCTTC | CASSPARGLAGGGNEQFF
TRBJ2-7 | TRBV4-2 | - | few | TGTGCCAGCAGCCGGGAGGTCTATTACGAGCAGTACTTC | CASSREVYYEQYF
TRBJ2-5 | TRBV6-6 | TRBD2 | once | TGTGCCAGCCTATCGGGAGGGCCAGCGACCCAGTACTTC | CASLSGGPATQYF
TRBJ2-1 | TRBV5-1 | TRBD2 | once | TGCGCCAGCAGGGAGGGAAGCGGGGGGTATTCTCTAACCTCCTACAATGAGCAGTTCTTC | CASREGSGGYSLTSYNEQFF
TRBJ2-1 | TRBV14 | - | - | TGTGCCACCAGCCAAGTCGCGGATGAACAGTTCTTC | CATSQVADEQFF